The 11 T cell receptor beta chains presented below share a single source sample, sequenced in a study of blood T cell repertoires in COVID-19. Measured with immunoSEQ multiplex PCR; TCRdb has only the in-frame clones, and not every one. Among roughly 220,000 clones listed, 70% to 90% were seen once. Specimen: peripheral blood. These receptors originate from a woman aged 45-59 years with COVID-19, enrolled during active disease.

This clone occurred a few times. The rearrangement links TRBV29-1 to TRBJ2-7; 9 bases map to TRBD1. The V and J ends lost 6 bases and 2 bases, in that order; junction bases with no gene match: 11. This CDR3 is built from 15 residues. The germline V gene has CDR1 SQVTM and CDR2 ANQGSEA. CDR3 DNA sequence: TGCAGCGTCTTGAGGTTGCGGGACAGGGCCTACGAGCAGTACTTC. Translated: CSVLRLRDRAYEQYF.

This chain joins TRBV3-1 (or the pseudogene TRBV3-2) and TRBJ2-5; 7 positions match TRBD2. Germline V gene data show CDR1 as LGHDT and CDR2 as YNNKEL (reference sequence). The CDR3 spans 15 residues. J lost 2 bases, V lost 4 bases, and 7 bases had no gene match. The DNA for the CDR3 is TGTGCCAGCAGCCTCCTCGGGACTACACAAGAGACCCAGTACTTC. Residues: CASSLLGTTQETQYF.

The chain uses TRBV19 and TRBJ2-1, with 8 nucleotides matching TRBD1. The CDR3 totals 13 residues. The junction had 3 bases not matched to a gene; V was cut back by 3 bases and J by 8 bases. Germline CDR1 reads LNHDA; CDR2 reads SQIVND (reference sequence). The chain's CDR3 is CASSIGQGYEQFF. The CDR3, as DNA: TGTGCCAGTAGTATTGGACAGGGATATGAGCAGTTCTTC.

V is TRBV4-1 and J is TRBJ2-7; 11 bases align to TRBD1. The CDR3 consists of 15 residues. V lost 3 bases and J lost 4; bases outside the gene matches: 5. The germline V gene has CDR1 MGHRA and CDR2 YSYEKL. CDR3 sequence: CASSHIRDRGYEQYF. In DNA form, the CDR3 reads TGCGCCAGCAGCCATATCCGGGACAGGGGGTACGAGCAGTACTTC.

V gene TRBV27 combines with J gene TRBJ1-2, with D tentatively TRBD1 (5 bases). The V end lost 8 bases, the J end lost 2 bases, and 18 bases lay between the germline ends. Germline V gives CDR1 MNHEY, CDR2 SMNVEV (reference sequence). This CDR3 contains 15 residues. DNA for the CDR3: TGTGCCAGCTGGGGGGGGACCGCCAAAAACTATGGCTACACCTTC. It encodes CASWGGTAKNYGYTF.

This chain joins TRBV19 and TRBJ2-1; 8 bases are shared with TRBD2. This CDR3 has 14 residues. V lost 8 bases and J lost 3; bases outside the gene matches: 6. Germline V gene sequence: CDR1 LNHDA, CDR2 SQIVND (reference sequence). CDR3 nucleotide sequence: TGTGCCAGTGGGAGCGGGGGACACTACAATGAGCAGTTCTTC. This encodes CASGSGGHYNEQFF.

In DNA, the CDR3 is TGCGCCAGCAGCCATTGGGACAGGGGAATGGGGGAGCTGTTTTTT. It translates to CASSHWDRGMGELFF. V is TRBV5-1 and J is TRBJ2-2; 10 nucleotides align to TRBD1. The CDR3 sequence is 15 residues long. Germline CDR1 reads SGHRS; CDR2 reads YFSETQ. V lost 4 bases, J lost 8 bases, and 8 bases stayed unmatched.

As concerns this clone: The same CDR3 also results from other DNA sequences found in this sample. The chain uses TRBV5-6 and TRBJ1-1; the D is unclear. CDR3 size: 14 residues. V was clipped by 2 bases and J by 0 bases, with 8 bases between them. CDR1 is SGHDT and CDR2 is YYEEEE in the germline V gene. CDR3 sequence: CASSFRNMNTEAFF. CDR3 DNA: TGTGCCAGCAGCTTCAGGAACATGAACACTGAAGCTTTCTTT.

CDR3 nucleotide sequence: TGTGCCAGCAGCTTAGGACTAGCGGGGTCACGCACCGGGGAGCTGTTTTTT. It codes for CASSLGLAGSRTGELFF. The rearrangement joins TRBV11-3 to TRBJ2-2; 11 bases agree with TRBD2. The germline CDR1 and CDR2 sequences are SGHNT and YENEEA. V dropped 1 base and J dropped 4; count of bases not matched to a gene: 5. This CDR3 has 17 residues.

This clone appeared a few times. The chain links TRBV11-2 to TRBJ1-3; D may be TRBD1 (5 bases). This CDR3 contains 15 residues. From germline, CDR1 is SGHAT and CDR2 FQNNGV. V was shortened by 4 bases and J by 4 bases, with 14 bases between the two germline ends. CDR3 in amino acids: CASSSIRAGGNTIYF. DNA for the CDR3: TGTGCCAGCAGCTCTATCAGGGCAGGAGGAAACACCATATATTTT.

This chain uses TRBV18 with TRBJ1-4; D possibly corresponds to TRBD1 (5 bases). V dropped 3 bases and J dropped 4 bases, with 15 bases sitting between them. This CDR3 spans 16 amino acids. CDR1 and CDR2 (germline): KGHSH, LQKENI. CDR3 nucleotide sequence: TGTGCCAGCTCACCTAGCACCGGGGGAAGTAATGAAAAACTGTTTTTT. Translation gives CASSPSTGGSNEKLFF.